One T cell receptor beta chain is described in this entry. The antigen is not known. The germline V gene encodes CDR1 SGHNT and CDR2 YYREEE (reference sequence). V was clipped by 4 bases and J by 4 bases, with 13 bases between them. The CDR3 spans 14 residues. This record comes from a study of shared clonotypes between healthy human individuals. About the study: Three CD4 naive, three CD4 memory, two CD8 naive and one CD8 memory plate were used per donor.

Study-wide results and caveats: Shared clonotypes: approximately 5.3% naive CD4, about 3.3% naive CD8, roughly 2.4% memory CD4, approximately 0.37% memory CD8.

Sequencing used immunoSEQ multiplex PCR; TCRdb keeps in-frame clones, though not all of them. The sample holds millions of clones, 85% to 95% seen once. The sample taken for sequencing was naive CD4+ T cells sorted from blood. Documented subset: CD45RA+ positively selected. The V call is TRBV5-4, the J call TRBJ2-3, with D unclear. This clonotype originated in a man younger than 35 in good health. CDR3 loop: CASSPKRSSDTQYF. The CDR3 DNA is TGTGCCAGCAGCCCAAAACGGTCGTCAGATACGCAGTATTTT.